The present entry profiles one T cell receptor beta chain with its context. Its target is not known. A much larger clone lies one base from this, so it may be a read error. This CDR3 is 14 amino acids long. V was pared by 6 bases and J by 0 bases, with 3 bases of the junction left unmatched. No cell sorting was done before RNA was extracted from the tissue. The normal lung tissue was taken more than 3 cm from the tumor edge. The data stem from a study of tumor and adjacent non-tumor tissue in lung cancer. Across the whole study: The patients, 10 men and roughly 5 women, were roughly 30 to 80 with stage I to III disease. Findings and caveats of the study: Patients with more diverse tumor TCRs had worse survival. Tumor repertoires had a smaller top 100 clone share than normal lung.

Three rounds of nested PCR, following a modified ARM-PCR protocol, produced the TCRbeta library. TCRdb analysed the multiplex PCR reads with MiXCR anew, one entry per CDR3 protein. Found here are around 75,000 distinct CDR3 sequences, 55% to 70% of them singletons; the top ten hold around a quarter. This TCR was sampled from a woman between 45 and 65 years old with non-small cell lung cancer. Sequenced sample: distant non-tumor lung tissue. The chain employs TRBV12-3 or TRBV12-4 and TRBJ2-3; 7 positions agree with TRBD2. DNA of the CDR3: TGTGCCAGCAGCCCGACTAGCAGCACAGATACGCAGTATTTT. This translates into CASSPTSSTDTQYF.